What follows is one TCR beta chain and its context. The sample belongs to a study of blood T cell repertoires in COVID-19. About the study: Both acute and convalescent COVID-19 samples were obtained from the United States, Italy and Spain. PBMCs, B-cell-depleted T cells, or T cells were the source of the cDNA or gDNA that made up the material.

In the authors' methods: Reference gene primer amplification gave estimated nucleated cell counts. TCRdb keeps only in-frame clones here, not all; method: immunoSEQ multiplex PCR. The D gene and trimming were derived from the DNA, and the V and J assignments and clone size from that table. The profile shows about 71,000 clones, 90% of them singletons. The CDR3 is 14 residues long. Germline loops: CDR1 SGHTA, CDR2 FQGNSA. The V end was cut by 3 bases, the J end by 4 bases, with 9 bases between. V usage is TRBV7-2 and J usage is TRBJ2-2; maybe TRBD1 (6 bases). The sequencing input was peripheral blood. The clonotype comes from a woman between 18 and 29 years old with acute or convalescent COVID-19. The CDR3, as DNA: TGTGCCAGCAGCTTTCAGGGGAGCACCGGGGAGCTGTTTTTT. Its protein is CASSFQGSTGELFF.